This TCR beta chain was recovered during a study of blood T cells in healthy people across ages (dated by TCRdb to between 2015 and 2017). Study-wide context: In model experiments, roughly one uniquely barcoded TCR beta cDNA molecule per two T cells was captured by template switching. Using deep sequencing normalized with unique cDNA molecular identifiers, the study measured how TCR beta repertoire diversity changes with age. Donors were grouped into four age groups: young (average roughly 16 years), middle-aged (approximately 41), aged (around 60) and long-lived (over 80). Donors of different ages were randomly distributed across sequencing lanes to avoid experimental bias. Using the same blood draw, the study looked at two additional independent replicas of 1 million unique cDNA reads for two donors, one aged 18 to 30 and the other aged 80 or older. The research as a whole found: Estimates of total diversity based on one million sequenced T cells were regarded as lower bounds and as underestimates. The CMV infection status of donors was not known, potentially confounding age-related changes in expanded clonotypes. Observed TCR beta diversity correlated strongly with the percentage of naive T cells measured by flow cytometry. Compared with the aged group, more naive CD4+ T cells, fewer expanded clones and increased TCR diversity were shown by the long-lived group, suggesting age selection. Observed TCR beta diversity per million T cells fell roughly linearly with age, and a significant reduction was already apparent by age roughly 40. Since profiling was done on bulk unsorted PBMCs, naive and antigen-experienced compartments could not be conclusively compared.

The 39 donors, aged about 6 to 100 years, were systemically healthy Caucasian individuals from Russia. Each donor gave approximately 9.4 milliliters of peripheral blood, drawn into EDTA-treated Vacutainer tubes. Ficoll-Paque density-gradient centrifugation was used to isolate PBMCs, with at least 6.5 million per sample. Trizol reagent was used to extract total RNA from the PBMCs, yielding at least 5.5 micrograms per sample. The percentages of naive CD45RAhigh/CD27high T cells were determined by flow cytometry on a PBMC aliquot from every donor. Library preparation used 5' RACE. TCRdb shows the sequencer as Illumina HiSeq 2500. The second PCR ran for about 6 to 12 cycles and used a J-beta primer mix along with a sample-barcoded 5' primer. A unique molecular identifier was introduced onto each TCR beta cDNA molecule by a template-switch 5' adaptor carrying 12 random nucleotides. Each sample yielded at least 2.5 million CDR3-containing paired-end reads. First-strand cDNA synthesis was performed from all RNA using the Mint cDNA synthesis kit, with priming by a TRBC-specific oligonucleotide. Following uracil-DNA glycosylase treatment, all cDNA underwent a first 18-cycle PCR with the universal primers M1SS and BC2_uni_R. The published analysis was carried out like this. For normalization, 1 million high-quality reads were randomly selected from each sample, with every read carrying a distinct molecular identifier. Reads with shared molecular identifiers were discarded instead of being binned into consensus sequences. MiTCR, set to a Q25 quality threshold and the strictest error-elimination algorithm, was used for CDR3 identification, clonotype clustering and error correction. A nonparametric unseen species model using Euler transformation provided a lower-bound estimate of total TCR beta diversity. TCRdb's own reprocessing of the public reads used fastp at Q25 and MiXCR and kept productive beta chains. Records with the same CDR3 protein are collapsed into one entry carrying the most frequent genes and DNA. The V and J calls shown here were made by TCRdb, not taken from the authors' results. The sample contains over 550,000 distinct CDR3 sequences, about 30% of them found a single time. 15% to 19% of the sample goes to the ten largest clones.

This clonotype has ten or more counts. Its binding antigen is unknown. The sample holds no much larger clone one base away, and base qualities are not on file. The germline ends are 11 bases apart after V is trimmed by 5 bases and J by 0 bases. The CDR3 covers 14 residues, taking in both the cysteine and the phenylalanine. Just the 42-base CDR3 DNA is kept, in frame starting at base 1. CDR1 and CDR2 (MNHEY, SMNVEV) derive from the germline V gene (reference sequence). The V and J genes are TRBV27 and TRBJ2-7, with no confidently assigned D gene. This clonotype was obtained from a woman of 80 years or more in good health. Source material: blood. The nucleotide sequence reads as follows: TGTGCCAGCAGTACCCGGACGGACTCCTACGAGCAGTACTTC. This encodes CASSTRTDSYEQYF.